The TCR gamma chain described here comes from a study of gamma-delta T cells after stem cell transplantation. TCRdb reapplied CATT to the RT-PCR reads. The data show about 1,100 gamma-chain clones, with less than 30% seen just once and roughly two fifths held by the top ten. The germline CDR1 and CDR2 sequences are EGSNGY and YDSYNSKV. Trimming removed 0 bases from V and 6 bases from J; junction bases left unmatched: 5. CDR3 size: 13 residues. Remarks on this clone: This same CDR3 is encoded by further DNA sequences in the sample.

The sample consisted of gamma-delta T cells. This rearrangement joins TRGV2 to TRGJ1 or TRGJ2. The J gene, missing from TCRdb, was assigned here through DNA to germline matching. The TCR sequence derives from a human donor. It is not recorded whose cells these are; they may come from a transplant donor. The CDR3 protein is CATWDGLGYKKLF. The CDR3 DNA reads TGTGCCACCTGGGACGGGCTGGGTTATAAGAAACTCTTT.